Listed below are T cell receptor beta chains from one sample, sequenced in a study of T cells after yellow fever vaccination. TCRdb passed the 5' RACE reads through MiXCR, listing each CDR3 protein once. The sample has some 73,000 distinct CDR3 sequences, around 7.3% seen once. Specimen: CD8+ T cells sorted from PBMCs, collected on the day of the yellow fever booster vaccination. The receptor set was obtained from a man aged 30-40 years who received the YFV17D yellow fever vaccine. The CDR3 runs from the conserved cysteine through the conserved F or W. A D gene is named only where the DNA matches it firmly. Clone size is given for some rows only: seen once, a few or many times, or a class if the clone is expanded.

d_call,v_call,clone_size,j_call,cdr3_nt,cdr3_aa
TRBD2,TRBV30,NA,TRBJ2-1,TGTGCCTGGAGTGTACTAGGGGCTAGCGGGAGGGGGTACAATGAGCAGTTCTTC,CAWSVLGASGRGYNEQFF
TRBD1,TRBV12-3/TRBV12-4,NA,TRBJ2-7,TGTGCCAGCAGTTTACTGACAGGGGGAGGCGAGCAGTACTTC,CASSLLTGGGEQYF
NA,TRBV14,few,TRBJ2-1,TGTGCCAGCAGCCAAGATGTGTCAGGGTTGGAGCAGTTCTTC,CASSQDVSGLEQFF
NA,TRBV3-1,few,TRBJ2-5,TGTGCCAGCAGCCAAGGCATACTCCAAGAGACCCAGTACTTC,CASSQGILQETQYF
NA,TRBV12-3/TRBV12-4,NA,TRBJ2-1,TGTGCCAGCAGTCTTACTAGCATCGATGAGCAGTTCTTC,CASSLTSIDEQFF
NA,TRBV7-2,few,TRBJ2-3,TGTGCCAGCAGCACCCAGGGACTTCCTAAGCTCACAGATACGCAGTATTTT,CASSTQGLPKLTDTQYF
TRBD2,TRBV7-9,NA,TRBJ2-1,TGTGCCAGCAGCTTCCTAAAGGCACTAGCGGGACCTAACAATGAGCAGTTCTTC,CASSFLKALAGPNNEQFF
NA,TRBV4-2,NA,TRBJ1-1,TGTGCCAGCAGCCAAGACCTTGAAGCTTTCTTT,CASSQDLEAFF
NA,TRBV7-9,few,TRBJ2-2,TGTGCCAGCAGCTTATTCGGGCCGTTGAACACCGGGGAGCTGTTTTTT,CASSLFGPLNTGELFF
TRBD2,TRBV19,few,TRBJ2-1,TGTGCCAGTAGTATTATTAGCGGGGTCTCCTACAATGAGCAGTTCTTC,CASSIISGVSYNEQFF
TRBD1,TRBV28,NA,TRBJ1-2,TGTGCCAGCATGACAGGGACCTATGGCTACACCTTC,CASMTGTYGYTF
NA,TRBV4-3,few,TRBJ2-7,TGCGCCAGCAGCCAGGGGACCACATACGAGCAGTACTTC,CASSQGTTYEQYF
NA,TRBV7-9,NA,TRBJ2-1,TGTGCCAGCAGCCGGACTGCCGGACTTCTAGTCAATGAGCAGTTCTTC,CASSRTAGLLVNEQFF
NA,TRBV20-1,few,TRBJ1-2,TGCAGTGCCAGCACGGGGAGTAACTATGGCTACACCTTC,CSASTGSNYGYTF
NA,TRBV5-1,NA,TRBJ2-1,TGCGCCAGCAGCTTGGAAGCGGGCGGAAAATACAATGAGCAGTTCTTC,CASSLEAGGKYNEQFF
TRBD1,TRBV7-2,few,TRBJ1-1,TGTGCCAGCAGCATAACAGGGGGGAACACTGAAGCTTTCTTT,CASSITGGNTEAFF
NA,TRBV10-3,NA,TRBJ2-7,TGTGCCACCGGGACATTGACCTACGAGCAGTACTTC,CATGTLTYEQYF
TRBD2,TRBV30,NA,TRBJ2-1,TGTGCCTGGGGTTGGGGGACTAGCGGGAGGGGTAATGATGAGCAGTTCTTC,CAWGWGTSGRGNDEQFF